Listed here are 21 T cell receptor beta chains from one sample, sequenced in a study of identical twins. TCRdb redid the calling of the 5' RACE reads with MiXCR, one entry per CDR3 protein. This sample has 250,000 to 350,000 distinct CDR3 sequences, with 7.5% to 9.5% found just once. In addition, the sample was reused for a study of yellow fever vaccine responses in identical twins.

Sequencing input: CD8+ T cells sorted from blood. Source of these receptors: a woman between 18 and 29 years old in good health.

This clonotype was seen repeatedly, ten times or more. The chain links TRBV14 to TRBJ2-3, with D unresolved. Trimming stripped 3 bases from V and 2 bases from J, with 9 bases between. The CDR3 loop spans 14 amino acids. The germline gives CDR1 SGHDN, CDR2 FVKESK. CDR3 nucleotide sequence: TGTGCCAGCAGCCAGAAGAGGTTCACAGATACGCAGTATTTT. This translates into CASSQKRFTDTQYF.

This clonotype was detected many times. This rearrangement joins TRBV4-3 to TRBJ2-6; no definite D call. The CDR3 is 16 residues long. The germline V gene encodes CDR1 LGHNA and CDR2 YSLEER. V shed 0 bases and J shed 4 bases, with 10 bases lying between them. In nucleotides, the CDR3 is TGCGCCAGCAGCCAAGATCAAGGGCTCGGGGCCAACGTCCTGACTTTC. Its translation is CASSQDQGLGANVLTF.

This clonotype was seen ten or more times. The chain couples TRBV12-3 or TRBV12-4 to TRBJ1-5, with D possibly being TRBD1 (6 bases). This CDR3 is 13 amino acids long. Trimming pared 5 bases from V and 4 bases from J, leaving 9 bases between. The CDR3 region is CASSPQGNQPQHF. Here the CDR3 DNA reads TGTGCCAGCAGTCCCCAGGGGAATCAGCCCCAGCATTTT.

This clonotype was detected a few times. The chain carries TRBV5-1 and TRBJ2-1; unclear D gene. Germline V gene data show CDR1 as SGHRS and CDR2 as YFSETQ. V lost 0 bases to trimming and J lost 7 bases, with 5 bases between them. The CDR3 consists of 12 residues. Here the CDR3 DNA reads TGCGCCAGCAGCTTGGTCCTAAATGAGCAGTTCTTC. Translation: CASSLVLNEQFF.

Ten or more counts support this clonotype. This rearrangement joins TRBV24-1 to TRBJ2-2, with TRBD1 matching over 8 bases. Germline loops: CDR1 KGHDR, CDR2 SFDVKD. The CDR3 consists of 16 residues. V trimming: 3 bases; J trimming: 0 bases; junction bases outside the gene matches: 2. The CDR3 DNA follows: TGTGCCACCAGTGATCCAGGGGGCCCGAACACCGGGGAGCTGTTTTTT. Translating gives CATSDPGGPNTGELFF.

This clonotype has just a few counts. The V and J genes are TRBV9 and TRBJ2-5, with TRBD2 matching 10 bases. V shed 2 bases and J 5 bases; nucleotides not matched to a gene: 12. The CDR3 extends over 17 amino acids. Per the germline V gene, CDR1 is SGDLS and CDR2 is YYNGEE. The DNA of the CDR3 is TGTGCCAGCAGCGTCTCAAGGATAGCGGGAGGCGGGGAGACCCAGTACTTC. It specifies CASSVSRIAGGGETQYF.

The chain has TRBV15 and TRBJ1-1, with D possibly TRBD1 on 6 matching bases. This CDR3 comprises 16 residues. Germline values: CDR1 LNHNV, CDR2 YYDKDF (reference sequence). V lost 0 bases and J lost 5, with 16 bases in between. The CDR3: CATSRDFRGSETEAFF. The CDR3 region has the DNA TGTGCCACCAGCAGAGATTTCAGGGGCTCGGAAACTGAAGCTTTCTTT.

CDR3 region: CASSLPPPHYGYTF. CDR3 bases: TGTGCCAGCAGCCTCCCGCCCCCCCACTATGGCTACACCTTC. The rearrangement uses TRBV7-2 and TRBJ1-2; D is undetermined. Looked up from germline, CDR1 is SGHTA and CDR2 is FQGNSA. CDR3 length: 14 residues. Trimming left V 5 bases short and J 3 bases short, with 13 bases between.

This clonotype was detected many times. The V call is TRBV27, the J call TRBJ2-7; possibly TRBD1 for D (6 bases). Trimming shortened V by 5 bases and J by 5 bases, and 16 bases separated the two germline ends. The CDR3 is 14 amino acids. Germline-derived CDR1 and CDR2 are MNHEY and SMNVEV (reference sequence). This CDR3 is CASSPRTGRDEQYF. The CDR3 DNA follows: TGTGCCAGCAGTCCCCGTACAGGGCGGGACGAGCAGTACTTC.

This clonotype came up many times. In DNA form, the CDR3 reads TGTGTCCTTCGGACAGGGATCTACGAGCAGTACTTC. Translating it yields CVLRTGIYEQYF. V is TRBV7-9 and J is TRBJ2-7, with 8 nucleotides matching TRBD1. The CDR3 is made up of 12 amino acids. From germline, CDR1 is SEHNR and CDR2 FQNEAQ (reference sequence).

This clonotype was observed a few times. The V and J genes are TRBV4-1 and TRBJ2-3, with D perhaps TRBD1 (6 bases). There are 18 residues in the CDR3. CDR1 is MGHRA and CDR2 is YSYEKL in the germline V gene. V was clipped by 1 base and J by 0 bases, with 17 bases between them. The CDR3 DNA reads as TGCGCCAGCAGCCAAGTTACGTACAGGGCGGTTAGCACAGATACGCAGTATTTT. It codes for CASSQVTYRAVSTDTQYF.

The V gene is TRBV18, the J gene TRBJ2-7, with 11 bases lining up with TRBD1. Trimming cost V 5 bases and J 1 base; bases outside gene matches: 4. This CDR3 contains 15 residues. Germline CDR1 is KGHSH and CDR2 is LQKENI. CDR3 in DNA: TGTGCCAGCTCAGTGGACAGGGGGCAGTCCTACGAGCAGTACTTC. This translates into CASSVDRGQSYEQYF.

The CDR3 protein is CSARHGTGDTEAFF. The CDR3, as DNA: TGCAGTGCTAGACACGGGACAGGGGACACTGAAGCTTTCTTT. V and J are TRBV20-1 and TRBJ1-1; 10 bases map to TRBD1. CDR3 size: 14 residues. The junction had 3 bases not matched to a gene; V was cut back by 2 bases and J by 3 bases. CDR1 is DFQATT, CDR2 SNEGSKA, per germline (reference sequence).

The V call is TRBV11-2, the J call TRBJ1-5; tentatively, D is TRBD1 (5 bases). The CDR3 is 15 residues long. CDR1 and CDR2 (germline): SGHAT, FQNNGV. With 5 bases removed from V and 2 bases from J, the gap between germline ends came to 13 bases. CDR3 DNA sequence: TGTGCCAGCAGCCTCCGGGACGGCCGCAATCAGCCCCAGCATTTT. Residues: CASSLRDGRNQPQHF.

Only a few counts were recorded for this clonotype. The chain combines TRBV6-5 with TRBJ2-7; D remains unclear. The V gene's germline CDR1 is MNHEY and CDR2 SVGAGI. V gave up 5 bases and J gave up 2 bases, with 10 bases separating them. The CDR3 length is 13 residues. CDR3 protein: CASSNGPTYEQYF. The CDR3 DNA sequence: TGTGCCAGCAGTAACGGACCGACCTACGAGCAGTACTTC.

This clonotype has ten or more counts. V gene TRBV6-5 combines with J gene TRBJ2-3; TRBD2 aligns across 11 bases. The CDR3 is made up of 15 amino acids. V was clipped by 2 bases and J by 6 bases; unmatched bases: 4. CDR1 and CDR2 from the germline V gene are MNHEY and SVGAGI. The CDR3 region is CASSYVAGGPDTQYF. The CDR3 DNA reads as TGTGCCAGCAGTTACGTAGCGGGGGGGCCGGATACGCAGTATTTT.

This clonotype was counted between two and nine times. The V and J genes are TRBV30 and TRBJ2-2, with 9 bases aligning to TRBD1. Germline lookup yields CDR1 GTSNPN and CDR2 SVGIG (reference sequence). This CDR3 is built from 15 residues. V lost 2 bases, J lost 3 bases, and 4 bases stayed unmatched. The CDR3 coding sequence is TGTGCCTGGAGTATGACAGGGGGTTACACCGGGGAGCTGTTTTTT. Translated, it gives CAWSMTGGYTGELFF.

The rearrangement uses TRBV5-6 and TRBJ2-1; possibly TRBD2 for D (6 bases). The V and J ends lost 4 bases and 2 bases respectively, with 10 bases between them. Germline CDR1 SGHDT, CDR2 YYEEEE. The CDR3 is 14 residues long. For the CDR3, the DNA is TGTGCCAGCAGCCTGGAGGGAACCTACAATGAGCAGTTCTTC. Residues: CASSLEGTYNEQFF. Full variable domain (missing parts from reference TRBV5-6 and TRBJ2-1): DAGVTQSPTHLIKTRGQQVTLRCSPKSGHDTVSWYQQALGQGPQFIFQYYEEEERQRGNFPDRFSGHQFPNYSSELNVNALLLGDSALYLCASSLEGTYNEQFFGPGTRLTVL.

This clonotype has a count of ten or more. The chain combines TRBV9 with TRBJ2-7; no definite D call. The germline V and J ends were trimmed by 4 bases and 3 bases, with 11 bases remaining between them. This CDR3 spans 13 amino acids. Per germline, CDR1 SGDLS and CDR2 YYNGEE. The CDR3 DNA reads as TGTGCCAGCAGCTCCCTTCTAAACTACGAGCAGTACTTC. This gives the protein CASSSLLNYEQYF.

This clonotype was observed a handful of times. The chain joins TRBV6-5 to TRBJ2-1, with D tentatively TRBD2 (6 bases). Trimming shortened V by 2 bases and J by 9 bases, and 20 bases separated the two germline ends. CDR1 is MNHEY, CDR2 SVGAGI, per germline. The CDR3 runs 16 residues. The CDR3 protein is CASSYTSGLGVGEQFF. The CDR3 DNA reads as TGTGCCAGCAGTTACACCTCGGGACTGGGGGTCGGTGAGCAGTTCTTC.

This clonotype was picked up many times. DNA of the CDR3: TGTGCCAGCAGTCTACGGACAGGGGGCTTAACGAACACTGAAGCTTTCTTT. Its translation is CASSLRTGGLTNTEAFF. The V and J genes are TRBV28 and TRBJ1-1; TRBD1 matches at 11 bases. Germline loops: CDR1 MDHEN, CDR2 SYDVKM. CDR3 length equals 17 residues. With 5 bases clipped from V and 1 base from J, the junction kept 9 bases outside the gene matches.